The next 19 T cell receptor beta chains were all read from a single sample in a study of a mutant IDH1 vaccine in newly diagnosed glioma. Here immunoSEQ multiplex PCR was the method, and the copy in TCRdb shows in-frame clones only, minus some. This sample has 59,000 or so clones, with 75% to 95% found just once. Time point denoted: baseline, week 1 (first vaccination visit). Treatment in this sample: pre-vaccination baseline after standard-of-care therapy. The starting material was PBMCs, obtained from a glioma patient treated with radiotherapy, temozolomide or both. The receptors originated from a man aged 45-65 years with glioma.

The chain is built from TRBV4-1 and TRBJ1-6; 7 bases match TRBD1. This CDR3 region has 19 residues. Trimming took 3 bases from V and 2 from J; bases not matched to a gene: 13. The germline V gene has CDR1 MGHRA and CDR2 YSYEKL. CDR3 protein: CASSHPRGQGRPYNSPLHF. CDR3 in DNA: TGCGCCAGCAGCCACCCAAGGGGGCAGGGGCGCCCCTATAATTCACCCCTCCACTTT.

This clone was counted only a few times. The J gene is TRBJ2-5, the V gene TRBV9; either TRBD1 or TRBD2 may fit D (5 bases each). V dropped 4 bases and J dropped 4 bases, with 14 bases sitting between them. Germline loops: CDR1 SGDLS, CDR2 YYNGEE. This CDR3 comprises 14 residues. The chain's CDR3 is CASSPWGSPETQYF. The DNA of the CDR3 is TGTGCCAGCAGCCCGTGGGGGAGCCCAGAGACCCAGTACTTC. The full variable domain, with the rest looked up from reference TRBV9 and TRBJ2-5, is DSGVTQTPKHLITATGQRVTLRCSPRSGDLSVYWYQQSLDQGLQFLIQYYNGEERAKGNILERFSAQQFPDLHSELNLSSLELGDSALYFCASSPWGSPETQYFGPGTRLLVL.

This sequence joins TRBV9 and TRBJ1-1; no definite D call. Germline V gives CDR1 SGDLS, CDR2 YYNGEE. The ends were cut back, 0 bases at V and 1 base at J, with 10 bases in the middle. This CDR3 spans 15 amino acids. CDR3 sequence: CASSVGWLQNTEAFF. CDR3 bases: TGTGCCAGCAGCGTAGGTTGGCTCCAGAACACTGAAGCTTTCTTT.

V usage is TRBV10-3 and J usage is TRBJ2-3, with 8 bases fitting TRBD2. Germline V gene sequence: CDR1 ENHRY, CDR2 SYGVKD. CDR3 length: 14 residues. V lost 7 bases, J lost 4 bases, and 7 bases stayed unmatched. CDR3 coding DNA: TGTGCCATCATGAGCGGGAGTGGGCCAGATACGCAGTATTTT. Translation gives CAIMSGSGPDTQYF.

V and J are TRBV6-1 and TRBJ2-3, with D perhaps assigned TRBD1 or TRBD2 (6 bases each). The CDR3 spans 15 residues. Trimming took 1 base from V and 6 from J, leaving 14 bases between them. The germline gives CDR1 MNHNS, CDR2 SASEGT. CDR3 in amino acids: CASSEVGGASDTQYF. In DNA form, the CDR3 reads TGTGCCAGCAGTGAAGTGGGGGGCGCCTCCGATACGCAGTATTTT.

This sequence joins TRBV18 and TRBJ2-5, with D perhaps TRBD1 (6 bases). The germline V and J ends were trimmed by 8 bases and 2 bases, with 9 bases remaining between them. Germline CDR1 is KGHSH and CDR2 is LQKENI. The CDR3 consists of 12 residues. The CDR3 spells CASRTEQETQYF. The CDR3 DNA follows: TGTGCCAGCCGGACAGAACAAGAGACCCAGTACTTC.

This clone occurred once. V is TRBV11-2 and J is TRBJ2-1, with D perhaps matching TRBD2 (6 bases). CDR3 length: 17 residues. CDR1 SGHAT and CDR2 FQNNGV come from the germline V gene. Trimming removed 5 bases from V and 0 bases from J, with 17 bases in between. CDR3 loop: CASSPRRRGSSYNEQFF. CDR3 coding DNA: TGTGCCAGCAGCCCAAGGCGGCGGGGAAGCTCCTACAATGAGCAGTTCTTC. Together with reference TRBV11-2 and TRBJ2-1, the CDR3 gives the full variable domain: EAGVAQSPRYKIIEKRQSVAFWCNPISGHATLYWYQQILGQGPKLLIQFQNNGVVDDSQLPKDRFSAERLKGVDSTLKIQPAKLEDSAVYLCASSPRRRGSSYNEQFFGPGTRLTVL.

The gene calls are TRBV27 and TRBJ2-3; 9 bases match TRBD1. CDR1 and CDR2 from the germline V gene are MNHEY and SMNVEV (reference sequence). With V trimmed by 3 bases and J by 2 bases, 21 bases remained unmatched. The CDR3 length is 21 residues. Here the CDR3 reads CASSFYRGRRRHPGLTDTQYF. The CDR3 coding sequence is TGTGCCAGCAGTTTTTACAGGGGGCGCAGGAGGCACCCAGGACTCACAGATACGCAGTATTTT.

For the CDR3, the DNA is TGCAGCGTTCCCTTAGCGGGGGGTGGGAACATTCAGTACTTC. It is translated as CSVPLAGGGNIQYF. The genes are TRBV29-1 and TRBJ2-4; the match to TRBD2 covers 10 bases. CDR3 length: 14 residues. Trimming removed 5 bases from V and 7 bases from J; junction bases left unmatched: 8. Looked up from germline, CDR1 is SQVTM and CDR2 is ANQGSEA.

This sequence joins TRBV5-1 and TRBJ2-7; 11 bases map to TRBD2. Germline values: CDR1 SGHRS, CDR2 YFSETQ. With V trimmed by 2 bases and J by 4 bases, 5 bases remained unmatched. CDR3 length: 15 amino acids. The CDR3 reads CASSLRLAGRYEQYF. The CDR3 DNA reads TGCGCCAGCAGCTTACGACTAGCGGGGCGTTACGAGCAGTACTTC.

This clone appeared a few times. The V gene is TRBV11-1, the J gene TRBJ2-3; the D is unclear. This CDR3 region has 12 residues. The germline CDR1 and CDR2 sequences are SGHAT and FQDESV (reference sequence). The germline V and J ends were trimmed by 1 base and 9 bases, with 8 bases remaining between them. CDR3 protein: CASSLVVDTQYF. The DNA of the CDR3 is TGTGCCAGCAGCTTAGTGGTGGACACGCAGTATTTT.

The chain is built from TRBV27 and TRBJ2-1, with no clear D. Trimming removed 2 bases from V and 12 bases from J, with 14 bases in between. The germline CDR1 and CDR2 sequences are MNHEY and SMNVEV (reference sequence). This CDR3 region has 13 residues. The CDR3 coding sequence is TGTGCCAGCAGTTTAGGACCACGCTCGTTGCAGTTCTTC. Its translation is CASSLGPRSLQFF.

The J gene is TRBJ1-1, the V gene TRBV19; weak D call: TRBD1 (6 bases). The ends were cut back, 0 bases at V and 0 bases at J, with 14 bases in the middle. CDR1 and CDR2 (germline): LNHDA, SQIVND (reference sequence). The CDR3 extends over 17 amino acids. The CDR3 loop reads CASSIDGGSTMNTEAFF. DNA for the CDR3: TGTGCCAGTAGTATAGACGGGGGCTCGACCATGAACACTGAAGCTTTCTTT.

This sequence joins TRBV5-1 and TRBJ2-7; TRBD2 matches at 7 bases. Losses at the gene ends were 3 bases for V and 3 bases for J; bases not matched to a gene: 6. In germline, CDR1 is SGHRS, CDR2 YFSETQ. CDR3 size: 14 residues. The DNA for the CDR3 is TGCGCCAGCAGCTCTCGGGCGGGGGTCTACGAGCAGTACTTC. The encoded protein is CASSSRAGVYEQYF.

This chain joins TRBV4-1 and TRBJ1-5; D not certain. Germline CDR1 and CDR2: MGHRA and YSYEKL. The CDR3 is 14 amino acids. Trimming took off 0 bases at V and 4 bases at J, with 7 bases between the two ends. CDR3 in amino acids: CASSQDWANQPQHF. The CDR3 DNA reads TGCGCCAGCAGCCAAGATTGGGCAAATCAGCCCCAGCATTTT.

Comments on this clone: Germline is not matched at one junction end, which may reflect a read error. V and J are TRBV10-3 and TRBJ1-1; TRBD1 is a possible D gene (5 bases). Germline CDR1 is ENHRY and CDR2 is SYGVKD. This CDR3 has 13 amino acids. CDR3 DNA: TGTGCCATCAATGAGGGGCCCAACACTGAAGCTTTCTTT. Translated: CAINEGPNTEAFF.

The chain carries TRBV4-1 and TRBJ2-3; 7 nucleotides agree with TRBD2. V trimming: 0 bases; J trimming: 6 bases; junction bases outside the gene matches: 12. The CDR3 totals 17 residues. Germline CDR1 and CDR2: MGHRA and YSYEKL. CDR3 bases: TGCGCCAGCAGCCAAGATCGGGGAGGGTCCGGATCGGATACGCAGTATTTT. Amino acids: CASSQDRGGSGSDTQYF.

In its sample, this clone was seen once. The V call is TRBV5-4, the J call TRBJ2-1; 13 nucleotides align to TRBD2. V lost 2 bases and J lost 13; bases outside the gene matches: 6. The germline V gene has CDR1 SGHNT and CDR2 YYREEE (reference sequence). This CDR3 comprises 14 residues. CDR3 bases: TGTGCCAGCAGCTTACGGACTAGCGGGAGCGGACAGTTCTTC. The encoded protein is CASSLRTSGSGQFF.

This sequence joins TRBV19 and TRBJ2-3, with TRBD1 matching over 11 bases. This CDR3 is built from 16 residues. With V trimmed by 3 bases and J by 4 bases, 6 bases remained unmatched. CDR1 and CDR2 (germline): LNHDA, SQIVND (reference sequence). The CDR3 here is CASSILRTGGADTQYF. DNA for the CDR3: TGTGCCAGTAGTATCCTCCGGACAGGGGGCGCAGATACGCAGTATTTT.